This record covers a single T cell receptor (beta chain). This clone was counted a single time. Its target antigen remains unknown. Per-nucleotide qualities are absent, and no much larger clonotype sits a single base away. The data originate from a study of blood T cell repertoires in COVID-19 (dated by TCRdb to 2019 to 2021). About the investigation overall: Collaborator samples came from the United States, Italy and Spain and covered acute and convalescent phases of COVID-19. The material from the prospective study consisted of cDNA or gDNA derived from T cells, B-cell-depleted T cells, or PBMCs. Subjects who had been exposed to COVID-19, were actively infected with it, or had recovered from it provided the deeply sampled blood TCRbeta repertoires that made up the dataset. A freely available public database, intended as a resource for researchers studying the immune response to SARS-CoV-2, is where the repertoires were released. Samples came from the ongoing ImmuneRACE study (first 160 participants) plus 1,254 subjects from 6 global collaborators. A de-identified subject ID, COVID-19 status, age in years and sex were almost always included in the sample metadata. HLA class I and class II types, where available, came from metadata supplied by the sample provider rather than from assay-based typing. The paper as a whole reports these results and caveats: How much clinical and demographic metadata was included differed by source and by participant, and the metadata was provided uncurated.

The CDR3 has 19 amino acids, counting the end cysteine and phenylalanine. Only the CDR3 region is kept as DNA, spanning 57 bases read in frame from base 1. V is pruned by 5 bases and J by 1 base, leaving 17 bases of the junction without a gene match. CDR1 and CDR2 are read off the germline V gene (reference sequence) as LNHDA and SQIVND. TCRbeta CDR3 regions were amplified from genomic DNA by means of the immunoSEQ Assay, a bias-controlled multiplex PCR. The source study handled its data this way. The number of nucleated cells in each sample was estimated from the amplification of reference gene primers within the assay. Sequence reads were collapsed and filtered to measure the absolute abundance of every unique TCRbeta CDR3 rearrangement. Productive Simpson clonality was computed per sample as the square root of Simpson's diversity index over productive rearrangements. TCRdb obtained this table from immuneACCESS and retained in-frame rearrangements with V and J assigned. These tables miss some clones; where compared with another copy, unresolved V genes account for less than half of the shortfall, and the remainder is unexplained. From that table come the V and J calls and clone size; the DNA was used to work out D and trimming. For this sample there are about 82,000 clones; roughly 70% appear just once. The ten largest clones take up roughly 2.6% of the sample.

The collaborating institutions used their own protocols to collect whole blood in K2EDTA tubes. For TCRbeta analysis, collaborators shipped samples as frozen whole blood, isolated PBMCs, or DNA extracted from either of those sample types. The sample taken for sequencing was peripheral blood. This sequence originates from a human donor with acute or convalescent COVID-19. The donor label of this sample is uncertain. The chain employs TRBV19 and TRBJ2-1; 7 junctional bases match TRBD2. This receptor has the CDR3 CASSGKSSGVIRSYNEQFF. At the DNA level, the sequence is TGTGCCAGTAGTGGCAAATCCAGCGGGGTAATTCGGTCCTACAATGAGCAGTTCTTC.